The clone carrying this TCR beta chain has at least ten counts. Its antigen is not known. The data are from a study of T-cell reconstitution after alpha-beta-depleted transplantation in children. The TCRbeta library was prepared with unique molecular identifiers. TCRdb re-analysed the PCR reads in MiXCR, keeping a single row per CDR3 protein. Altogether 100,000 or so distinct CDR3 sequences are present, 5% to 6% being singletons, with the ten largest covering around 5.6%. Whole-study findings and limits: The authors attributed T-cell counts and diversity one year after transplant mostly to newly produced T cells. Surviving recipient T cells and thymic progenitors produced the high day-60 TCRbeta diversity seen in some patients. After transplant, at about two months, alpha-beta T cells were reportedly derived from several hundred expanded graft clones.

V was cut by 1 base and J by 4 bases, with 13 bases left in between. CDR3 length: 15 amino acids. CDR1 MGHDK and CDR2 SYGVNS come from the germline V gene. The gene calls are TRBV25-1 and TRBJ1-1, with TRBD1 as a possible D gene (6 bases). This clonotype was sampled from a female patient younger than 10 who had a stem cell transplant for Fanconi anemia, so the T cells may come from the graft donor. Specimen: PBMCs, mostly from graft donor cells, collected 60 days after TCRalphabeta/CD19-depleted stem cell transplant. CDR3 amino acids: CASSESRDKCTEAFF. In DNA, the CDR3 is TGTGCCAGCAGTGAATCCCGGGACAAGTGCACTGAAGCTTTCTTT. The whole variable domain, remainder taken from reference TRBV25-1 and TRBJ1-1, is EADIYQTPRYLVIGTGKKITLECSQTMGHDKMYWYQQDPGMELHLIHYSYGVNSTEKGDLSSESTVSRIRTEHFPLTLESARPSHTSQYLCASSESRDKCTEAFFGQGTRLTVV.